This T cell receptor (beta chain) was sequenced in a study of blood T cell repertoires in COVID-19. The CDR3 consists of 15 residues. V was pared by 4 bases and J by 8 bases, with 10 bases of the junction left unmatched. CDR1 is SGHAT and CDR2 is FQNNGV in the germline V gene. The method was immunoSEQ multiplex PCR; TCRdb's version includes in-frame clones alone and lacks a portion of them. The table includes under 150,000 clones, roughly 85% detected once. Sample: peripheral blood. The chain carries TRBV11-2 and TRBJ2-1, with 8 nucleotides matching TRBD2. The TCR comes from a human donor in a cohort sampled during active COVID-19. The CDR3 sequence: CASSSPGLGIDEQFF. The CDR3 DNA sequence: TGTGCCAGCAGCTCGCCGGGACTAGGGATTGATGAGCAGTTCTTC.